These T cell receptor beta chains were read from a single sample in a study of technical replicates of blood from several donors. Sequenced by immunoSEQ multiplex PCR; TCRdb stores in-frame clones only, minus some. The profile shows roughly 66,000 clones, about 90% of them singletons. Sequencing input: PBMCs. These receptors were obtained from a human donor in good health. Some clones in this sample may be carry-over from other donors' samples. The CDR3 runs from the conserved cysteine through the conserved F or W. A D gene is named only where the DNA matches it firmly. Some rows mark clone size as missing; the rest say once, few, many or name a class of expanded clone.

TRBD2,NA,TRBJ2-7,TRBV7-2,CASSSTSGGAAYEQYF,TGTGCCAGCAGCTCGACTAGCGGGGGGGCCGCCTACGAGCAGTACTTC
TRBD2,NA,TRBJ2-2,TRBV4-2,CASSPTSDSGPYTGELFF,TGTGCCAGCAGCCCTACTTCGGATAGCGGGCCCTACACCGGGGAGCTGTTTTTT
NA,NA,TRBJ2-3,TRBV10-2,CASSEMAGVGTDTQYF,TGCGCCAGCAGTGAAATGGCGGGCGTTGGCACAGATACGCAGTATTTT
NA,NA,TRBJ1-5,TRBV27,CASRRGTDSNQPQHF,TGTGCCAGCAGACGCGGGACGGATAGCAATCAGCCCCAGCATTTT
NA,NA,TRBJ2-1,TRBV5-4,CASSRKTGPNEQFF,TGTGCCAGCAGCAGGAAGACAGGCCCCAATGAGCAGTTCTTC
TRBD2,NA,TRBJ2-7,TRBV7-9,CAASGGVNYEQYF,TGTGCAGCCTCGGGGGGAGTGAACTACGAGCAGTACTTC
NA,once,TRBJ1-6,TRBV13,CASSSREENSPLHF,TGTGCCAGCAGTTCAAGGGAGGAGAATTCACCCCTCCACTTT
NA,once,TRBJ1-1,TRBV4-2,CASRTLGANTEAFF,TGTGCCAGCAGGACGCTTGGGGCCAACACTGAAGCTTTCTTT
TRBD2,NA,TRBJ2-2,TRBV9,CASTLAGGSGELFF,TGTGCCAGCACCCTCGCGGGGGGGTCCGGGGAGCTGTTTTTT
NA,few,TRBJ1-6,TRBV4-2,CASSQFQRYNSPLHF,TGTGCCAGCAGCCAATTCCAGAGGTATAATTCACCCCTCCACTTT
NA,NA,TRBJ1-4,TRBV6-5,CASSYSGAGTNEKLFF,TGTGCCAGCAGTTACTCAGGGGCTGGAACTAATGAAAAACTGTTTTTT
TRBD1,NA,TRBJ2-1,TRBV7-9,CASSYGQGSYNEQFF,TGTGCCAGCAGTTACGGACAGGGCTCCTACAATGAGCAGTTCTTC
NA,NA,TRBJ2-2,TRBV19,CASTPRISYRELFF,TGTGCCAGTACCCCCCGTATTTCCTACCGGGAGCTGTTTTTT
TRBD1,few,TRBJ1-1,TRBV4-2,CASSLGTGLGTEAFF,TGTGCCAGCAGCCTAGGGACAGGGTTGGGCACTGAAGCTTTCTTT
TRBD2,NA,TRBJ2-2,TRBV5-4,CASSSPLGAGGLPGELFF,TGTGCCAGCAGCTCCCCCCTGGGGGCGGGAGGTCTTCCCGGGGAGCTGTTTTTT
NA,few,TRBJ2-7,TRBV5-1,CASSLAGGKPYEQYF,TGCGCCAGCAGCTTGGCGGGGGGCAAACCCTACGAGCAGTACTTC
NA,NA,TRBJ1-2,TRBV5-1,CASSPGNYGYTF,TGCGCCAGCAGCCCGGGAAACTATGGCTACACCTTC
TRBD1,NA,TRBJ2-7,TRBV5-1,CASSLGGTGNHEQYF,TGCGCCAGCAGCTTGGGCGGGACAGGGAACCACGAGCAGTACTTC
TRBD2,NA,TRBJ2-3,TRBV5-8,CASGIGTSISSTDTQYF,TGTGCCAGCGGGATCGGGACTAGCATAAGTAGCACAGATACGCAGTATTTT
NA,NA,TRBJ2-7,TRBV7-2,CASSLYQGQDYEQYF,TGTGCCAGCAGCTTATATCAGGGGCAAGACTACGAGCAGTACTTC
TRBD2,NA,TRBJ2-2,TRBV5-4,CASSFGGGSAGELFF,TGTGCCAGCAGCTTCGGCGGGGGAAGTGCCGGGGAGCTGTTTTTT
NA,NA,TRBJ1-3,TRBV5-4,CASSLEDTAGNTIYF,TGTGCCAGCAGCTTGGAAGATACGGCTGGAAACACCATATATTTT